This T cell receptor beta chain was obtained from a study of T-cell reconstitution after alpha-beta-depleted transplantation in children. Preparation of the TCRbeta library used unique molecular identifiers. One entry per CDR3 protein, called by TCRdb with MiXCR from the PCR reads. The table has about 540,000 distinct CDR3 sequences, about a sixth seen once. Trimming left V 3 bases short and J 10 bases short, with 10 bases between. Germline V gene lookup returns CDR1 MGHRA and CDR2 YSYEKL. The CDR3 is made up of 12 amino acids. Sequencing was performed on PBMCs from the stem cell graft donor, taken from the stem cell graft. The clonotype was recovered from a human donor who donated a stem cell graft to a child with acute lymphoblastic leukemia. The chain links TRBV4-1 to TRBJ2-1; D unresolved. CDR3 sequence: CASSQTYYEQFF. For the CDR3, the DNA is TGCGCCAGCAGCCAGACTTACTACGAGCAGTTCTTC.